These 19 T cell receptor beta chains came from one sample sequenced in a study of shared clonotypes between healthy human individuals. CD45RO-negative CD8 cells positively selected for CCR7 made up the naive population, which excluded terminally differentiated effector memory CD45RA+ cells. Some clones are missing from TCRdb's copy, which holds only in-frame ones; the method was immunoSEQ multiplex PCR. This sample has hundreds of thousands of clones, with approximately 96% found just once. The sample comprised naive CD8+ T cells sorted from blood. Source of these receptors: a woman aged 25 to 45 in good health.

The chain uses TRBV13 and TRBJ2-7; 7 nucleotides agree with TRBD2. The CDR3 runs 16 residues. The germline gives CDR1 PRHDT, CDR2 FYEKMQ (reference sequence). The V segment lost 5 bases and the J segment 3 bases; nucleotides outside the gene matches: 13. The DNA for the CDR3 is TGTGCCAGCAGCCTCGCCGGCGGGAGCGTTGGCTACGAGCAGTACTTC. Amino acid sequence: CASSLAGGSVGYEQYF.

This clone has more than one count but fewer than ten. Other DNA sequences in this sample translate to the same CDR3. The rearrangement links TRBV11-2 to TRBJ1-5; no clear D gene. Germline-derived CDR1 and CDR2 are SGHAT and FQNNGV. CDR3 length: 15 residues. V lost 2 bases to trimming and J lost 0 bases, with 8 bases between them. The CDR3 region is CASSLTGNSNQPQHF. DNA of the CDR3: TGTGCCAGCAGCTTAACCGGGAATAGCAATCAGCCCCAGCATTTT.

This chain uses TRBV19 with TRBJ2-7; 9 bases align to TRBD1. V gave up 8 bases and J gave up 1 base; unmatched junction bases: 12. CDR1 is LNHDA, CDR2 SQIVND, per germline (reference sequence). The CDR3 spans 16 residues. This chain's CDR3 is CASSTAGTGTSYEQYF. CDR3 nucleotide sequence: TGTGCCAGTTCCACAGCCGGGACAGGGACATCCTACGAGCAGTACTTC.

The genes are TRBV6-6 and TRBJ1-5; D might be TRBD1 (6 bases). Germline assignment: CDR1 MNHNY and CDR2 SVGAGI (reference sequence). V was cut by 0 bases and J by 1 base, with 10 bases left in between. The CDR3 is 16 amino acids. CDR3 coding DNA: TGTGCCAGCAGTTACTCGGAGACAGGAAGCAATCAGCCCCAGCATTTT. Residues: CASSYSETGSNQPQHF.

The chain uses TRBV27 and TRBJ2-2; tentative D call: TRBD2 (7 bases). The V gene lost 11 bases and the J gene lost 1 base, with 14 bases spanning the gap. Germline V CDR1 and CDR2: MNHEY, SMNVEV (reference sequence). The CDR3 has 14 residues. The CDR3: CAVGRGRNTGELFF. In DNA, the CDR3 is TGTGCCGTGGGGAGGGGGAGGAACACCGGGGAGCTGTTTTTT.

The J gene is TRBJ2-7, the V gene TRBV11-2; D is perhaps TRBD2 (5 bases). V was cut by 2 bases and J by 5 bases, with 10 bases left in between. The CDR3 runs to 13 residues. The V gene's germline CDR1 is SGHAT and CDR2 FQNNGV. The CDR3, as DNA: TGTGCCAGCAGCTTAAGAGACTACAACGAGCAGTACTTC. Amino acids: CASSLRDYNEQYF.

This chain uses TRBV2 with TRBJ1-2; a weak D match, TRBD1 (5 bases). CDR1 SNHLY and CDR2 FYNNEI come from the germline V gene. Trimming shortened V by 3 bases and J by 4 bases, and 15 bases separated the two germline ends. The CDR3 spans 15 residues. DNA of the CDR3: TGTGCCAGCAGTGACGCGACAGCTCGCCCCTATGGCTACACCTTC. This codes for CASSDATARPYGYTF. Full variable domain (missing parts from reference TRBV2 and TRBJ1-2): EPEVTQTPSHQVTQMGQEVILRCVPISNHLYFYWYRQILGQKVEFLVSFYNNEISEKSEIFDDQFSVERPDGSNFTLKIRSTKLEDSAMYFCASSDATARPYGYTFGSGTRLTVV.

This sequence joins TRBV28 and TRBJ2-1, with 13 nucleotides matching TRBD2. The V and J ends lost 4 bases and 8 bases, in that order; junction bases with no gene match: 5. The CDR3 spans 15 residues. CDR1 MDHEN and CDR2 SYDVKM come from the germline V gene. The CDR3 DNA reads as TGTGCCAGCAGTTGGACTAGCGGGAGTCGGGATGAGCAGTTCTTC. This gives the protein CASSWTSGSRDEQFF.

The chain joins TRBV6-6 to TRBJ2-7; TRBD2 agrees at 9 bases. The CDR3 totals 16 residues. Germline assignment: CDR1 MNHNY and CDR2 SVGAGI (reference sequence). The V and J ends lost 5 bases and 7 bases, in that order; junction bases with no gene match: 15. The CDR3 spells CASSPRLAGMLGEQYF. The CDR3 coding sequence is TGTGCCAGCAGTCCACGGCTAGCGGGAATGCTGGGGGAGCAGTACTTC.

The V gene is TRBV4-1, the J gene TRBJ2-1; no clear D gene. The CDR3 consists of 12 residues. V lost 1 base, J lost 10 bases, and 8 bases lay in between. The germline CDR1 and CDR2 sequences are MGHRA and YSYEKL. The CDR3 DNA reads as TGCGCCAGCAGCCAAGTAGAGGAGGAGCAGTTCTTC. Its protein is CASSQVEEEQFF.

The chain has TRBV4-2 and TRBJ2-1; no clear D. The CDR3 runs to 17 residues. Germline CDR1 and CDR2: LGHNA and YNFKEQ. V was trimmed by 0 bases and J by 3 bases, leaving 15 bases between them. The CDR3, as DNA: TGTGCCAGCAGCCAAGATATTGGATTAACAGTCTACAATGAGCAGTTCTTC. Its translation: CASSQDIGLTVYNEQFF.

The CDR3 spells CASSENGLQFTEAFF. As DNA, the CDR3 is TGTGCCAGCAGTGAAAACGGTCTCCAGTTCACTGAAGCTTTCTTT. The chain joins TRBV6-1 to TRBJ1-1; D is unresolved. V was cut by 2 bases and J by 4 bases, with 14 bases left in between. Germline V gene data show CDR1 as MNHNS and CDR2 as SASEGT. This CDR3 is 15 amino acids long.

This chain connects TRBV29-1 to TRBJ1-5, with D possibly being TRBD1 (6 bases). Germline V lookup: CDR1 SQVTM, CDR2 ANQGSEA. The V and J ends lost 7 bases and 3 bases respectively, with 25 bases between them. The CDR3 covers 17 residues. The CDR3 nucleotides read TGCAGCGCCCTAATCGGCGGGATGGGGACAAACAATCAGCCCCAGCATTTT. It yields the protein CSALIGGMGTNNQPQHF.

This rearrangement joins TRBV13 to TRBJ2-7; 10 bases fit TRBD2. V lost 0 bases to trimming and J lost 6 bases; unmatched junction nucleotides: 8. There are 16 residues in the CDR3. CDR1 and CDR2 (germline): PRHDT, FYEKMQ (reference sequence). The CDR3 here is CASSLGFRGLASEQYF. CDR3 in DNA: TGTGCCAGCAGCTTAGGGTTCCGGGGACTAGCGTCCGAGCAGTACTTC.

About this clone: The same CDR3 is also encoded by other DNA sequences in this sample. The genes are TRBV28 and TRBJ2-7, with 8 bases identical to TRBD1. This CDR3 region has 14 residues. The junction had 3 bases not matched to a gene; V was cut back by 3 bases and J by 2 bases. Per germline, CDR1 MDHEN and CDR2 SYDVKM. The CDR3 sequence is CASSFGQGTYEQYF. Here the CDR3 DNA reads TGTGCCAGCAGTTTCGGACAGGGAACCTACGAGCAGTACTTC.

The gene calls are TRBV7-9 and TRBJ2-7; 8 bases match TRBD1. The germline CDR1 and CDR2 sequences are SEHNR and FQNEAQ (reference sequence). This CDR3 has 14 residues. Trimming removed 2 bases from V and 3 bases from J; junction bases left unmatched: 3. This CDR3 is CASSLPDRVYEQYF. The CDR3 bases are TGTGCCAGCAGCTTACCGGACAGGGTCTACGAGCAGTACTTC.

The J gene is TRBJ2-1, the V gene TRBV6-1; 8 bases map to TRBD2. Looked up from germline, CDR1 is MNHNS and CDR2 is SASEGT. The trim removed 3 bases at V and 7 bases at J, leaving 11 bases unmatched. The CDR3 covers 16 residues. CDR3 protein: CASSDQSSGFRNEQFF. In DNA form, the CDR3 reads TGTGCCAGCAGTGATCAGTCTAGCGGGTTCCGAAATGAGCAGTTCTTC.

The chain has TRBV27 and TRBJ1-5, with no clear D. The CDR3 is made up of 14 amino acids. Between the trimmed V and J ends, which lost 3 bases and 5 bases, there was a span of 11 bases. The germline gives CDR1 MNHEY, CDR2 SMNVEV (reference sequence). The CDR3 here is CASSFLGADQPQHF. CDR3 sequence (DNA): TGTGCCAGCAGTTTCTTGGGCGCCGATCAGCCCCAGCATTTT.

This chain joins TRBV15 and TRBJ2-7, with 8 positions matching TRBD1. Germline assignment: CDR1 LNHNV and CDR2 YYDKDF (reference sequence). The ends lost 8 bases at V and 3 bases at J; junction bases unmatched: 6. The length of the CDR3 is 13 residues. The CDR3 reads CATAGTGGYEQYF. The CDR3 DNA reads as TGTGCCACCGCGGGGACAGGCGGCTACGAGCAGTACTTC.